This T cell receptor beta chain appears in the sequencing data of a study of T cell responses to AZD1222 COVID-19 vaccine. TCRdb's copy holds only in-frame clones and misses some; the assay was immunoSEQ multiplex PCR. The sample lists over 85,000 clones; approximately 90% were seen once. The CDR3 runs 15 residues. CDR1 is MDHEN and CDR2 is SYDVKM in the germline V gene. Trimming removed 5 bases from V and 3 bases from J; junction bases left unmatched: 6. This rearrangement joins TRBV28 to TRBJ2-4; TRBD2 matches at 8 bases. Source: peripheral blood, taken on day 0 of AZD1222 vaccination. The clonotype comes from an adult in good health. The CDR3 nucleotides are TGTGCCAGCAGTAATCGGGGGGGCCTCAAAAACATTCAGTACTTC. Its translation is CASSNRGGLKNIQYF.